This T cell receptor (beta chain) derives from a study of T cell responses to AZD1222 COVID-19 vaccine. The study, taken as a whole, reports: Repertoires were obtained only post-peak T cell response.

The CDR3 has 15 amino acids. V was clipped by 1 base and J by 3 bases, with 13 bases between them. Per germline, CDR1 MNHEY and CDR2 SVGAGI. The assay was immunoSEQ multiplex PCR, and TCRdb's table has in-frame clones only and misses some. The data hold roughly 180,000 clones, with approximately 93% observed a single time. A word on this clone: Antigen specificity is unknown.

V and J are TRBV6-5 and TRBJ2-7; D possibly corresponds to TRBD1 (6 bases). This specimen consisted of peripheral blood, obtained 28 days after the second AZD1222 dose. The receptor's source is an adult who received the AZD1222 COVID-19 vaccine. CDR3: CASSYYGTFRYEQYF. For the CDR3, the DNA is TGTGCCAGCAGTTACTATGGGACATTCCGCTACGAGCAGTACTTC.